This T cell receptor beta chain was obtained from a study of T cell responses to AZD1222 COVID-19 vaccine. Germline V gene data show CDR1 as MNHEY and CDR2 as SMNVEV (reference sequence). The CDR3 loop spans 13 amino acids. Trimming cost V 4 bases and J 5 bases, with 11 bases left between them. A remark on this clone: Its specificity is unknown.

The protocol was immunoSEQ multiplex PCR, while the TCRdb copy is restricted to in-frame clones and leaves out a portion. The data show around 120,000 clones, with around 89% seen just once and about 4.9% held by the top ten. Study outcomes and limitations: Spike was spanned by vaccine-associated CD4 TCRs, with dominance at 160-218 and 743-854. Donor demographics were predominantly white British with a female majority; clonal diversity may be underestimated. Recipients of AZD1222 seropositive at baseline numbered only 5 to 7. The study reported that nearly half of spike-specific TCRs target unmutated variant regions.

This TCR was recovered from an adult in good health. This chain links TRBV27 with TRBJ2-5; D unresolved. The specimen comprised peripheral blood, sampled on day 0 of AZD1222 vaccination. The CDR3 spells CASSYFRGETQYF. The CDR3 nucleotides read TGTGCCAGCAGTTACTTCCGTGGCGAGACCCAGTACTTC.